These T cell receptor beta chains were read from a single sample in a study of PD-1 blockade in classical Hodgkin lymphoma. Profiled with immunoSEQ multiplex PCR; TCRdb holds only in-frame clones, not every one. In the table there are about 24,000 clones, 60% to 80% of which are singletons. Sequencing used peripheral blood mononuclear cells (PBMCs), obtained at baseline. Receptors were obtained from a human donor with classical Hodgkin lymphoma. Each CDR3 is given with its conserved first and last residue. D genes are given only for firm matches. Clone size is given for some rows only: seen once, a few or many times, or a class if the clone is expanded.

CDR3 DNA	CDR3 protein	D gene	V gene	clone size	J gene
TGTGCGGGCGGGCAGGGCGCCTACGAGCAGTACTTC	CAGGQGAYEQYF	-	TRBV2	few	TRBJ2-7
TGTGCCAGCAGCCAAGTAATGGGGAGGGGGGATGGCTACACCTTC	CASSQVMGRGDGYTF	-	TRBV4-2	-	TRBJ1-2
TGTGCCAGCAGCCAAGATGAGGCAGGCCTAGGCTCTGGAAACACCATATATTTT	CASSQDEAGLGSGNTIYF	-	TRBV4-2	-	TRBJ1-3
TGTGCCAGCAGCTTAGAAACAGGGGGAGGGTATGGCTACACCTTC	CASSLETGGGYGYTF	TRBD1	TRBV7-2	-	TRBJ1-2
TGTGCCAGCAGCTGGGGACAACAAGAGACCCAGTACTTC	CASSWGQQETQYF	-	TRBV11-2	-	TRBJ2-5
TGTGCCAGCAGTAGGACAGGGGCAATACCTCAGTACTTC	CASSRTGAIPQYF	TRBD1	TRBV2	-	TRBJ2-4
TGTGCCAGCAGCGTAGCGACTAGCGGGGGAAACACCGGGGAGCTGTTTTTT	CASSVATSGGNTGELFF	TRBD2	TRBV9	-	TRBJ2-2
TGTGCCACCAGGAGTGATTATGGCTACACCTTC	CATRSDYGYTF	-	TRBV28	once	TRBJ1-2
TGTGCCAGTAGCCCGGGGGGGAAGGGAGACCTCCAGTACTTC	CASSPGGKGDLQYF	TRBD2	TRBV19	-	TRBJ2-5
TGTGCCATCAGTGAGACGGCTAGTGGGGTAGTGGAAACAGATACGCAGTATTTT	CAISETASGVVETDTQYF	-	TRBV10-3	-	TRBJ2-3
TGTGCCAGTAGTTGGGTGGGGGGGGAAGATACGCAGTATTTT	CASSWVGGEDTQYF	TRBD2	TRBV19	-	TRBJ2-3
TGCAGCGTCGGTAGTGGGTACGAGCAGTACTTC	CSVGSGYEQYF	-	TRBV29-1	-	TRBJ2-7
TGTGCCAGCAGTTATACGGCCGTCTATGGCTACACCTTC	CASSYTAVYGYTF	-	TRBV6-1	-	TRBJ1-2
TGTGCCAGCAGCTCCCTAGCGGGGGGCCCCCTTGAAATCTACGAGCAGTACTTC	CASSSLAGGPLEIYEQYF	TRBD2	TRBV7-6	-	TRBJ2-7
TGTGCCAGCAGTTTATCCCCCAGTGTAACTGAAGCTTTCTTT	CASSLSPSVTEAFF	-	TRBV27	-	TRBJ1-1
TGTGCCTGGACTCAGGGGGATTTCACAGATACGCAGTATTTT	CAWTQGDFTDTQYF	TRBD1	TRBV30	-	TRBJ2-3
TGTGCCAGCAAGGGGGCTGGATACACCGGGGAGCTGTTTTTT	CASKGAGYTGELFF	TRBD1	TRBV6-1	-	TRBJ2-2
TGTGCCAGCAGAACTGACCGGAACTATGGCTACACCTTC	CASRTDRNYGYTF	-	TRBV6-5	once	TRBJ1-2
TGTGCCACCTACAGGGAAGGGGCCTACGAGCAGTACTTC	CATYREGAYEQYF	-	TRBV10-3	-	TRBJ2-7
TGTGCCAGCAGCTTAAGGGGAAGCACAGATACGCAGTATTTT	CASSLRGSTDTQYF	-	TRBV7-3	-	TRBJ2-3
TGCGCCAGCAGCACCCGGACAGGGGCCTACGAGCAGTACTTC	CASSTRTGAYEQYF	TRBD1	TRBV4-3	-	TRBJ2-7
TGTGCCAGCAGCCGGGGGCTTAGTGTCACAGATACGCAGTATTTT	CASSRGLSVTDTQYF	-	TRBV7-3	-	TRBJ2-3
TGCGCCAGCAGCCTCCTGGAGGGCGGGGGAACTGAAGCTTTCTTT	CASSLLEGGGTEAFF	-	TRBV4-1	few	TRBJ1-1
TGTGCCAGCAGTGAAATGACCTTAGGACAGGGGACCTACGAGCAGTACTTC	CASSEMTLGQGTYEQYF	TRBD1	TRBV2	-	TRBJ2-7
TGTGCCAGCAGCGTATCCCCCCCCAGCGAGCAGTACTTC	CASSVSPPSEQYF	-	TRBV9	-	TRBJ2-7
TGTGCCATCCAGACGCCGGGACAGACTGAAGCTTTCTTT	CAIQTPGQTEAFF	TRBD1	TRBV2	once	TRBJ1-1
TGTGCCAGCAGTTTTCAGCGGGGGGGCACAGATACGCAGTATTTT	CASSFQRGGTDTQYF	TRBD2	TRBV6-6	-	TRBJ2-3
TGTGCCAGCACTCCCTATCAGGGCCGGGCTAGCTCCTACGAGCAGTACTTC	CASTPYQGRASSYEQYF	-	TRBV28	-	TRBJ2-7
TGCGCCAGCAGCCCCGAGACAGGGCGAACCGGGGAGCTGTTTTTT	CASSPETGRTGELFF	TRBD1	TRBV4-3	-	TRBJ2-2
TGCGCCAGCAGCCAAGAACCGTATAGCAATCAGCCCCAGCATTTT	CASSQEPYSNQPQHF	-	TRBV4-1	-	TRBJ1-5
TGTGCCAGCAGCCCGGGACATTGGAACACTGAAGCTTTCTTT	CASSPGHWNTEAFF	-	TRBV4-2	-	TRBJ1-1
TGTGCCAGCAGTTTGGGAGGACAGGGTCAAGAAAAACTGTTTTTT	CASSLGGQGQEKLFF	TRBD1	TRBV28	-	TRBJ1-4
TGTGCCAGCAGTGACCCGAACGGGGACAGGGCTAACTATGGCTACACCTTC	CASSDPNGDRANYGYTF	TRBD1	TRBV6-1	-	TRBJ1-2
TGCGCCAGCAGTGTCGCAGGAACCGGGGAGCTGTTTTTT	CASSVAGTGELFF	-	TRBV10-1	-	TRBJ2-2
TGTGCCAGCAGCTTATCGTCTACGGGGAATGAGCAGTTCTTC	CASSLSSTGNEQFF	-	TRBV7-2	-	TRBJ2-1
TGTGCCAGCAGTCATGTGACTAGCGGGGAGCAGTACTTC	CASSHVTSGEQYF	TRBD2	TRBV7-2	-	TRBJ2-7
TGTGTCTGGAGTGTTCTAGGGTGGGGAACCAAAAACATTCAGTACTTC	CVWSVLGWGTKNIQYF	-	TRBV30	-	TRBJ2-4
TGTGCCAGCAGCTTAGGACGCCGTGAAAAACTGTTTTTT	CASSLGRREKLFF	-	TRBV5-6	-	TRBJ1-4
TGCAGCGTTGAAGATTGGGCTCGTGACTATGGCTACACCTTC	CSVEDWARDYGYTF	-	TRBV29-1	-	TRBJ1-2
TGCAGCGTTACCGTGACAGGGGTCCCTGAAGCTTTCTTT	CSVTVTGVPEAFF	TRBD1	TRBV29-1	-	TRBJ1-1
TGCGCCAGCAGCCAGCACAGGGGGGGTACGACAGATACGCAGTATTTT	CASSQHRGGTTDTQYF	-	TRBV4-3	-	TRBJ2-3
TGTGCCAGCAGCTTAGTGCTGCCCCCGTTGGACGAGCAGTACTTC	CASSLVLPPLDEQYF	-	TRBV11-2	-	TRBJ2-7
TGTGCCAGCAGCTTGGCTTTAGGGTTAAGGGGCTACACCTTC	CASSLALGLRGYTF	-	TRBV5-6	-	TRBJ1-2
TGTGCCAGCAGCCAAGATCTCGCTGCAAAGCAGCCCCAGCATTTT	CASSQDLAAKQPQHF	-	TRBV4-2	-	TRBJ1-5
TGTGCCAGCAGTATAACTAGGGGGCTGAACACTGAAGCTTTCTTT	CASSITRGLNTEAFF	TRBD1	TRBV27	-	TRBJ1-1
TGTGCCAGCAGCCGAGGAGGGGGCGATAATTCACCCCTCCACTTT	CASSRGGGDNSPLHF	TRBD1	TRBV5-4	-	TRBJ1-6
TGCGCCAGCAGCGTACTAGCGGGGGGATCCTACAATGAGCAGTTCTTC	CASSVLAGGSYNEQFF	TRBD2	TRBV5-1	-	TRBJ2-1
TGCAGCGTCGGTCTTTCGGAAGAGACCCAGTACTTC	CSVGLSEETQYF	-	TRBV29-1	once	TRBJ2-5
TGTGCCAGCAGCTTAACCGCGACAGGGAGCACCGGGGAGCTGTTTTTT	CASSLTATGSTGELFF	TRBD1	TRBV7-3	few	TRBJ2-2
TGTGCCAGCAGTTTATCGGGGGGCGCTTTTAATGAAAAACTGTTTTTT	CASSLSGGAFNEKLFF	-	TRBV28	-	TRBJ1-4
TGTGCCAGCTCGCCACGGGAGGTGAGGTATGGCTACACCTTC	CASSPREVRYGYTF	-	TRBV11-2	-	TRBJ1-2
TGTGCCAGCAGTTTATCGCGGGGAGGGAACACCATATATTTT	CASSLSRGGNTIYF	-	TRBV28	-	TRBJ1-3
TGTGCCAGCAGCCCAAGGCAGGGTAGCACAGATACGCAGTATTTT	CASSPRQGSTDTQYF	-	TRBV11-2	-	TRBJ2-3
TGTGCCAGTAGTATCCTAAGACAGGGAACCGGGGAGCTGTTTTTT	CASSILRQGTGELFF	TRBD1	TRBV19	-	TRBJ2-2
TGTGCCACCTCAAGACAGTTAAACACTGAAGCTTTCTTT	CATSRQLNTEAFF	-	TRBV15	-	TRBJ1-1
TGTGCCAGTAGGCCCGGGACAGAGTCTTCCGAGCAGTACTTC	CASRPGTESSEQYF	TRBD1	TRBV19	-	TRBJ2-7
TGTGCCAGCAGCTTAGGTTCTGTTTACACCTACGAGCAGTACTTC	CASSLGSVYTYEQYF	-	TRBV7-9	-	TRBJ2-7
TGTGCCAGTAGTCCAAGGCCGGGGAGCAATCAGCCCCAGCATTTT	CASSPRPGSNQPQHF	-	TRBV19	-	TRBJ1-5
TGTGCCAGCAGCGTTGTGCCTGGACTAGCGGGTTTCTACGAGCAGTACTTC	CASSVVPGLAGFYEQYF	TRBD2	TRBV5-4	-	TRBJ2-7
TGTGCCAGCACTAAAACAGATACGCAGTATTTT	CASTKTDTQYF	-	TRBV2	few	TRBJ2-3